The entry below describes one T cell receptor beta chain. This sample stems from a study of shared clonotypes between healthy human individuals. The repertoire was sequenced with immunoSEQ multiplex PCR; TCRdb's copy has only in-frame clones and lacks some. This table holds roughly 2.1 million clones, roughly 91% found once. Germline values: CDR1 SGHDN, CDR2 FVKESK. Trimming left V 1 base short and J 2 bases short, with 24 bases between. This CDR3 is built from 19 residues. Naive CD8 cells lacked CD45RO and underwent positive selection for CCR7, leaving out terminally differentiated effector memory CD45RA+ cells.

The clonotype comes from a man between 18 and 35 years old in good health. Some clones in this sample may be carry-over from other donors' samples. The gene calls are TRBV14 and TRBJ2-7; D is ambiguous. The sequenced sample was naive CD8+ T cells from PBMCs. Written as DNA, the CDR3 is TGTGCCAGCAGCCAAGCTGACCTCCTAATATCAAGAAACACCTACGAGCAGTACTTC. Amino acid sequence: CASSQADLLISRNTYEQYF.